This TCR beta chain was documented in a study of T cells after yellow fever vaccination. Overall study: SMART-Seq v4 Ultra Low Input served to prepare low-cell-number fractions.

For TCR, cDNA came from 5'RACE template switching, which added a universal primer site and UMIs. Each CDR3 protein is one row after TCRdb ran MiXCR on the 5' RACE reads. Of a few hundred thousand distinct CDR3 sequences listed, around 4% are singletons. Study results and limitations: Reappearing after the booster were most of the clones from primary vaccination (around 95% CD4, 85% to 90% CD8). Weaker overall, the secondary response nonetheless peaked faster (day 5 versus 15).

V gave up 1 base and J gave up 0 bases, with 13 bases separating them. This CDR3 has 17 residues. CDR1 SGHDN and CDR2 FVKESK come from the germline V gene. In this sample, this clonotype turned up many times. What it recognizes is unknown. The chain recombines TRBV14 with TRBJ2-4; perhaps D is TRBD1 or TRBD2 (5 bases each). Sequences were derived from PBMCs, sampled on the day of the yellow fever booster vaccination. The sequence was obtained from a man in his late teens or twenties who received the YFV17D yellow fever vaccine. The CDR3 DNA reads as TGTGCCAGCAGCCAAGGGAGGCAGGGTGAAGCCAAAAACATTCAGTACTTC. Translating gives CASSQGRQGEAKNIQYF.